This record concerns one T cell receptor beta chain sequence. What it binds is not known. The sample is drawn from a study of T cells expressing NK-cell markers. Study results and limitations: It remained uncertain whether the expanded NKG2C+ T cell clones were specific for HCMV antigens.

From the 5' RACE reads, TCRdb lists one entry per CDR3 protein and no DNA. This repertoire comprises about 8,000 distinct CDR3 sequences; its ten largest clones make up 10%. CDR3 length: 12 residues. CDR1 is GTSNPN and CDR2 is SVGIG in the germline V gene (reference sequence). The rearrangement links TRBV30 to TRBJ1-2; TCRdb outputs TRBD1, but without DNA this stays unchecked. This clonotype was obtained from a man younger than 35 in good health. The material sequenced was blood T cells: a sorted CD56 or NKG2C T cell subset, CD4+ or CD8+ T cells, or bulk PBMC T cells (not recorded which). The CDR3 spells CAWSPPISGYTF.